The 22 T cell receptor beta chains in this list originate from one sample, sequenced in a study of blood T cells in healthy people across ages (dated by TCRdb to the mid-2010s). The library was made by 5' RACE. These reads were obtained on an Illumina HiSeq 2500. A second PCR of about 6 to 12 cycles was run with a J-beta primer mix and a sample-barcoded 5' primer. The raw public data were reprocessed by TCRdb itself: fastp quality trimming at Q25, MiXCR clonotype calling, in-frame beta chains only. Records with the same CDR3 protein are collapsed into one entry carrying the most frequent genes and DNA. This sample is represented by about 800,000 distinct CDR3 sequences; about 42% of them were singletons. Together, the top ten hold around a sixth of the sample. The sequenced sample consisted of blood. The receptors come from a man older than 75 in good health.

This chain connects TRBV30 to TRBJ2-4; D is possibly TRBD1 (6 bases). V was trimmed by 3 bases and J by 1 base, leaving 13 bases between them. The CDR3 has 15 amino acids. CDR1 is GTSNPN and CDR2 is SVGIG in the germline V gene (reference sequence). The CDR3 coding sequence is TGTGCCTGGAGCCAGGGGCGAGCGGCCAAAAACATTCAGTACTTC. Translated: CAWSQGRAAKNIQYF.

This chain joins TRBV7-6 and TRBJ2-5; 9 bases line up with TRBD1. With 2 bases clipped from V and 2 bases from J, the junction kept 6 bases outside the gene matches. This CDR3 region has 16 residues. The germline V gene has CDR1 SGHVS and CDR2 FNYEAQ. The CDR3 protein is CASSLWGQGNQETQYF. CDR3 in DNA: TGTGCCAGCAGCTTATGGGGACAGGGCAATCAAGAGACCCAGTACTTC.

CDR3 residues: CASSHQRGSSYNEQFF. The CDR3 nucleotides read TGTGCCAGCAGTCACCAGCGGGGAAGCTCCTACAATGAGCAGTTCTTC. This chain joins TRBV27 and TRBJ2-1; the match to TRBD2 covers 7 bases. The CDR3 extends over 16 amino acids. The germline CDR1 and CDR2 sequences are MNHEY and SMNVEV (reference sequence). The V gene end was trimmed by 5 bases and the J gene end by 0 bases; junction bases not matched to a gene: 7.

This clonotype was found many times. J is TRBJ2-1 and V is TRBV20-1; TRBD2 is a possible D gene (6 bases). The CDR3 spans 14 residues. Germline loops: CDR1 DFQATT, CDR2 SNEGSKA (reference sequence). The V gene lost 8 bases and the J gene lost 1 base, with 15 bases spanning the gap. CDR3 nucleotides: TGCAGTTGTCGGCGGGATCGGTCCTACAATGAGCAGTTCTTC. Protein: CSCRRDRSYNEQFF.

This clonotype was seen a single time. This CDR3 is CSADTDRQQETQYF. The DNA for the CDR3 is TGCAGTGCAGACACCGATAGACAGCAAGAGACCCAGTACTTC. This chain joins TRBV20-1 and TRBJ2-5, with D possibly being TRBD1 (5 bases). Germline values: CDR1 DFQATT, CDR2 SNEGSKA (reference sequence). CDR3 length: 14 residues. V lost 6 bases and J 2 bases, leaving 16 bases between the germline ends.

This chain's CDR3 is CSARTDRNSNQPQHF. The CDR3 coding sequence is TGCAGCGCCCGAACGGACAGGAATAGCAATCAGCCCCAGCATTTT. The chain combines TRBV29-1 with TRBJ1-5, with TRBD1 identical over 7 bases. Per the germline V gene, CDR1 is SQVTM and CDR2 is ANQGSEA. The length of the CDR3 is 15 residues. The V and J ends lost 7 bases and 0 bases, in that order; junction bases with no gene match: 9.

This clonotype was detected only a few times. The rearrangement joins TRBV5-1 to TRBJ2-1; 9 nucleotides agree with TRBD1. V shed 1 base and J 9 bases; nucleotides not matched to a gene: 11. Per the germline V gene, CDR1 is SGHRS and CDR2 is YFSETQ. The CDR3 is 16 amino acids. Here the CDR3 reads CASSLRPGQGLSEQFF. For the CDR3, the DNA is TGCGCCAGCAGCTTGAGGCCGGGACAGGGTTTAAGTGAGCAGTTCTTC.

In regard to this clonotype: Possible read error: a much larger clone is one base away. The genes are TRBV5-1 and TRBJ2-5; perhaps TRBD2 as D (5 bases). CDR1 is SGHRS, CDR2 YFSETQ, per germline. The V end lost 0 bases, the J end lost 0 bases, and 6 bases lay between the germline ends. The CDR3 is made up of 14 amino acids. The chain's CDR3 is CASSLDGNQETQYF. CDR3 sequence (DNA): TGCGCCAGCAGCTTGGACGGGAACCAAGAGACCCAGTACTTC. The full variable domain, completed using reference TRBV5-1 and TRBJ2-5, is KAGVTQTPRYLIKTRGQQVTLSCSPISGHRSVSWYQQTPGQGLQFLFEYFSETQRNKGNFPGRFSGRQFSNSRSEMNVSTLELGDSALYLCASSLDGNQETQYFGPGTRLLVL.

V is TRBV11-3 and J is TRBJ2-4; no clear D. Trimming removed 3 bases from V and 8 bases from J, with 20 bases in between. The CDR3 covers 16 residues. Germline CDR1 is SGHNT and CDR2 is YENEEA. In nucleotides, the CDR3 is TGTGCCAGCAGCTTCCAAGGGCCCCGATTCAAGGACATTCAGTACTTC. Its protein product is CASSFQGPRFKDIQYF.

V usage is TRBV12-3 or TRBV12-4 and J usage is TRBJ1-5; D uncertain. This CDR3 comprises 14 residues. V was trimmed by 5 bases and J by 3 bases, leaving 11 bases between them. The CDR3 nucleotides are TGTGCCAGCAGTCTAAGCCAAACCAATCAGCCCCAGCATTTT. It is translated as CASSLSQTNQPQHF.

In the case of this clonotype: A junction boundary mismatches the germline segment, possibly from a read error. The chain is built from TRBV14 and TRBJ2-5, with 7 bases lining up with TRBD2. Per the germline V gene, CDR1 is SGHDN and CDR2 is FVKESK. This CDR3 has 15 residues. The CDR3 region has the DNA TGTACCAGCAGCCAAGCGGGACTGCTCCAAGAGACCCAGTACTTC. Translated: CTSSQAGLLQETQYF.

This clonotype was observed a handful of times. The V gene is TRBV27, the J gene TRBJ2-3; D not resolved. Germline CDR1 MNHEY, CDR2 SMNVEV (reference sequence). This CDR3 has 15 amino acids. The V end lost 4 bases, the J end lost 3 bases, and 14 bases lay between the germline ends. The CDR3 reads CASSSDPLGTDTQYF. DNA of the CDR3: TGTGCCAGCAGTTCGGACCCACTCGGGACAGATACGCAGTATTTT.

V gene TRBV20-1 combines with J gene TRBJ2-2; D remains ambiguous. The CDR3 has 16 amino acids. CDR1 is DFQATT, CDR2 SNEGSKA, per germline (reference sequence). Trimming took 2 bases from V and 5 from J, leaving 18 bases between them. DNA of the CDR3: TGCAGTGCTAGACCCTTTGGATCCCCCCCAACCGGGGAGCTGTTTTTT. Translating gives CSARPFGSPPTGELFF.

The rearrangement links TRBV4-3 to TRBJ2-1; 13 bases line up with TRBD2. V dropped 3 bases and J dropped 9; count of bases not matched to a gene: 5. Germline V CDR1 and CDR2: LGHNA, YSLEER. This CDR3 is 15 amino acids long. In nucleotides, the CDR3 is TGCGCCAGCAGCCATACTAGCGGGAGGGCCCGTGAGCAGTTCTTC. Encoded protein: CASSHTSGRAREQFF.

The rearrangement uses TRBV27 and TRBJ1-2; maybe TRBD1 (5 bases). Trimming cost V 0 bases and J 5 bases, with 7 bases left between them. This CDR3 comprises 13 residues. Germline V gene lookup returns CDR1 MNHEY and CDR2 SMNVEV (reference sequence). The chain's CDR3 is CASSLSEGYGYTF. The CDR3 DNA reads TGTGCCAGCAGTTTATCAGAGGGGTATGGCTACACCTTC.

Note on this clonotype: One end of the junction does not line up with germline, which may come from a read error. This chain uses TRBV9 with TRBJ2-1, with TRBD1 as a possible D gene (6 bases). CDR1 SGDLS and CDR2 YYNGEE come from the germline V gene. This CDR3 region has 12 residues. CDR3 region: CASSAEDRNQFF. CDR3 sequence (DNA): TGTGCCAGTAGCGCAGAGGACAGAAATCAGTTCTTC.

The chain joins TRBV5-1 to TRBJ1-2; tentatively, D is TRBD1 (6 bases). This CDR3 contains 15 residues. Germline CDR1 and CDR2: SGHRS and YFSETQ. Trimming shortened V by 4 bases and J by 7 bases, and 20 bases separated the two germline ends. Here the CDR3 DNA reads TGCGCCAGCAGCGGGACACCGCCGGACAGCTGTGGCTACACCTTC. It codes for CASSGTPPDSCGYTF.

The sample holds many counts of this clonotype. The chain uses TRBV6-2 or TRBV6-3 and TRBJ2-7, with TRBD2 identical over 9 bases. Germline CDR1 and CDR2: MNHEY and SVGEGT. This CDR3 spans 15 amino acids. Germline trimming cut 4 bases from V and 5 bases from J; bases unmatched to any gene: 9. The CDR3 region is CASSFSGSNGNEQYF. CDR3 bases: TGTGCCAGCAGTTTTAGCGGGAGCAATGGGAACGAGCAGTACTTC.

The chain has TRBV6-5 and TRBJ1-1; no clear D gene. Per germline, CDR1 MNHEY and CDR2 SVGAGI. This CDR3 contains 13 residues. Trimming pared 0 bases from V and 6 bases from J, leaving 8 bases between. This CDR3 reads CASSYSLRAEAFF. CDR3 coding DNA: TGTGCCAGCAGTTACTCGCTAAGGGCTGAAGCTTTCTTT.

This clonotype was found a few times. This rearrangement joins TRBV5-1 to TRBJ2-7; no definite D call. Germline values: CDR1 SGHRS, CDR2 YFSETQ. This CDR3 is built from 13 residues. Trimming removed 1 base at V and 5 bases at J, with 10 bases between. The CDR3 is CASSLTPGNEQYF. The CDR3, as DNA: TGCGCCAGCAGCTTGACTCCAGGCAACGAGCAGTACTTC.

As concerns this clonotype: A read error may be the cause here, since a much bigger clone is one base away. V usage is TRBV4-2 and J usage is TRBJ2-7, with TRBD1 identical over 7 bases. This CDR3 region has 13 residues. Germline-derived CDR1 and CDR2 are LGHNA and YNFKEQ. This CDR3 is CTSSQAGGYEQYF. CDR3 sequence (DNA): TGTACCAGCAGCCAGGCAGGGGGCTACGAGCAGTACTTC.

Many counts were recorded for this clonotype. The chain links TRBV5-1 to TRBJ2-2; TRBD2 agrees at 7 bases. Germline values: CDR1 SGHRS, CDR2 YFSETQ. V gave up 0 bases and J gave up 6 bases; unmatched junction bases: 2. The CDR3 has 14 amino acids. In DNA, the CDR3 is TGCGCCAGCAGCTTGGGACTAGCTGCCGGGGAGCTGTTTTTT. Amino acid sequence: CASSLGLAAGELFF.